A selection of T cell receptor beta chains follows, all from one sample in a study of blood T cell repertoires in COVID-19. TCRdb's table, derived via immunoSEQ multiplex PCR, lists solely in-frame clones and lacks some. The sample has around 93,000 clones; 80% to 90% are singletons. Input material: peripheral blood. The source of these receptors is a human donor in a cohort sampled during active COVID-19. The CDR3 runs from the conserved cysteine through the conserved F or W. Fields, in order: CDR3 DNA, CDR3 protein, V gene, clone size, J gene, CDR3 length, D gene. A D gene is named only where the DNA matches it firmly. Clone size, where shown, is once, few, many, or a class for clones that have expanded.

CDR3nt: TGTGCCAGCAGCTTGGTTGGCAGGCAGAACACTGAAGCTTTCTTT
CDR3aa: CASSLVGRQNTEAFF
v_gene: TRBV5-4
abundance: NA
j_gene: TRBJ1-1
len: 15
d_gene: NA

CDR3nt: TGTGCCAGCAGTTGGAACTCGGGACAGGGAAATTCACCCCTCCACTTT
CDR3aa: CASSWNSGQGNSPLHF
v_gene: TRBV6-5
abundance: NA
j_gene: TRBJ1-6
len: 16
d_gene: TRBD1

CDR3nt: TGTGCCAGCAGTGGACTTCATGCTAACTATGGCTACACCTTC
CDR3aa: CASSGLHANYGYTF
v_gene: TRBV2
abundance: NA
j_gene: TRBJ1-2
len: 14
d_gene: NA

CDR3nt: TGTGCCAGCAGTGCGGCCTCTGGGGCCAACGTCCTGACTTTC
CDR3aa: CASSAASGANVLTF
v_gene: TRBV28
abundance: NA
j_gene: TRBJ2-6
len: 14
d_gene: NA

CDR3nt: TGTGCCAGCAGTCGTAGCGGGAACGGACCAGATACGCAGTATTTT
CDR3aa: CASSRSGNGPDTQYF
v_gene: TRBV6-2/TRBV6-3
abundance: NA
j_gene: TRBJ2-3
len: 15
d_gene: TRBD2

CDR3nt: TGTGCCAGCTCCCCGGGACATAACTATGGCTACACCTTC
CDR3aa: CASSPGHNYGYTF
v_gene: TRBV18
abundance: NA
j_gene: TRBJ1-2
len: 13
d_gene: NA

CDR3nt: TGTGCCAGCAGTGAATGGGGGCAGGGGGATGGCTACACCTTC
CDR3aa: CASSEWGQGDGYTF
v_gene: TRBV2
abundance: few
j_gene: TRBJ1-2
len: 14
d_gene: TRBD1

CDR3nt: TGTGCCAGCAGCTTGAAGTGGACTAGCGGGGGTAGCTACAATGAGCAGTTCTTC
CDR3aa: CASSLKWTSGGSYNEQFF
v_gene: TRBV13
abundance: NA
j_gene: TRBJ2-1
len: 18
d_gene: TRBD2

CDR3nt: TGTGCCAGCTTTCTGGGACTAGCGGCAAGGGATGAGCAGTTCTTC
CDR3aa: CASFLGLAARDEQFF
v_gene: TRBV18
abundance: NA
j_gene: TRBJ2-1
len: 15
d_gene: TRBD2

CDR3nt: TGTGCCAGCAGCCAAGGGACAGGGGCCCAGCCCCAGCATTTT
CDR3aa: CASSQGTGAQPQHF
v_gene: TRBV5-5
abundance: NA
j_gene: TRBJ1-5
len: 14
d_gene: TRBD1

CDR3nt: TGTGCCAGCAGCGCTTTCCTAGCGGACCTCACAGATACGCAGTATTTT
CDR3aa: CASSAFLADLTDTQYF
v_gene: TRBV7-2
abundance: few
j_gene: TRBJ2-3
len: 16
d_gene: TRBD2

CDR3nt: TGTGCCAGCAGCTCGACAGGGGGCGCAGCCTCCGGCTACACCTTC
CDR3aa: CASSSTGGAASGYTF
v_gene: TRBV7-9
abundance: NA
j_gene: TRBJ1-2
len: 15
d_gene: TRBD1

CDR3nt: TGTGCCAGCAGCCCCGGGATGAGCTCCTATAATTCACCCCTCCACTTT
CDR3aa: CASSPGMSSYNSPLHF
v_gene: TRBV3-1/TRBV3-2
abundance: NA
j_gene: TRBJ1-6
len: 16
d_gene: NA

CDR3nt: TGCGCCAGCAGCCAAGATGAACAGGGTATGGGCTACACCTTC
CDR3aa: CASSQDEQGMGYTF
v_gene: TRBV4-1
abundance: NA
j_gene: TRBJ1-2
len: 14
d_gene: NA

CDR3nt: TGTGCCAGCAGCGTAGAGGCAGGGTATGGCTACACCTTC
CDR3aa: CASSVEAGYGYTF
v_gene: TRBV9
abundance: once
j_gene: TRBJ1-2
len: 13
d_gene: NA

CDR3nt: TGTGCCAGCAGCTTGCTCGGACAGAGTAATGAAAAACTGTTTTTT
CDR3aa: CASSLLGQSNEKLFF
v_gene: TRBV5-6
abundance: NA
j_gene: TRBJ1-4
len: 15
d_gene: NA

CDR3nt: TGTGCCAGCAGTGCACCCGGGAAGAGGGATGAGCAGTACTTC
CDR3aa: CASSAPGKRDEQYF
v_gene: TRBV28
abundance: NA
j_gene: TRBJ2-7
len: 14
d_gene: NA

CDR3nt: TGTGCCTGGGCGACAGTCTATAATTCACCCCTCCACTTT
CDR3aa: CAWATVYNSPLHF
v_gene: TRBV30
abundance: NA
j_gene: TRBJ1-6
len: 13
d_gene: NA

CDR3nt: TGTGCCAGCAGTCGACCCACAGGGTTTGGCGGCTACACCTTC
CDR3aa: CASSRPTGFGGYTF
v_gene: TRBV6-5
abundance: NA
j_gene: TRBJ1-2
len: 14
d_gene: NA

CDR3nt: TGTGCCAGCAGTGGAGGAGTTGAAGCTTTCTTT
CDR3aa: CASSGGVEAFF
v_gene: TRBV2
abundance: NA
j_gene: TRBJ1-1
len: 11
d_gene: NA

CDR3nt: TGTGCCAGCAGACCCGACGGACTCCAAGAGACCCAGTACTTC
CDR3aa: CASRPDGLQETQYF
v_gene: TRBV6-6
abundance: once
j_gene: TRBJ2-5
len: 14
d_gene: NA

CDR3nt: TGTGCCAGCAGTATAGCGGGCCAAGAGACCCAGTACTTC
CDR3aa: CASSIAGQETQYF
v_gene: TRBV6-5
abundance: NA
j_gene: TRBJ2-5
len: 13
d_gene: TRBD2

CDR3nt: TGTGCCAGCAGTACTTGGCAGGGTTACTATGGCTACACCTTC
CDR3aa: CASSTWQGYYGYTF
v_gene: TRBV27
abundance: NA
j_gene: TRBJ1-2
len: 14
d_gene: NA

CDR3nt: TGTGCCAGCAGCGTAGCCGGGACAGGGGAAGGCTACACCTTC
CDR3aa: CASSVAGTGEGYTF
v_gene: TRBV9
abundance: NA
j_gene: TRBJ1-2
len: 14
d_gene: TRBD1

CDR3nt: TGTGCCACCAGTGATCCGGCTAGCGGGGGGGATGAGCAGTTCTTC
CDR3aa: CATSDPASGGDEQFF
v_gene: TRBV24-1
abundance: NA
j_gene: TRBJ2-1
len: 15
d_gene: TRBD2

CDR3nt: TGTGCCAGCAGTTTGCAGATCTATGGCTACACCTTC
CDR3aa: CASSLQIYGYTF
v_gene: TRBV28
abundance: NA
j_gene: TRBJ1-2
len: 12
d_gene: NA

CDR3nt: TGTGCCAGCAGCCTTCGGGGGGGGAACACTGAAGCTTTCTTT
CDR3aa: CASSLRGGNTEAFF
v_gene: TRBV13
abundance: once
j_gene: TRBJ1-1
len: 14
d_gene: NA

CDR3nt: TGTGCCAGCAGCCCCCTAGGGGGAGGGAACACCATATATTTT
CDR3aa: CASSPLGGGNTIYF
v_gene: TRBV9
abundance: NA
j_gene: TRBJ1-3
len: 14
d_gene: NA

CDR3nt: TGTGCCAGCAGTGAGTCTAGCGGCCACAATGAGCAGTTCTTC
CDR3aa: CASSESSGHNEQFF
v_gene: TRBV2
abundance: once
j_gene: TRBJ2-1
len: 14
d_gene: TRBD2

CDR3nt: TGTGCCAGCAGTCTAACAGGGAGCTATGGCTACACCTTC
CDR3aa: CASSLTGSYGYTF
v_gene: TRBV12-3/TRBV12-4
abundance: NA
j_gene: TRBJ1-2
len: 13
d_gene: NA

CDR3nt: TGTGCCAGCAGTGAGCGGGACTCATACAATGAGCAGTTCTTC
CDR3aa: CASSERDSYNEQFF
v_gene: TRBV6-1
abundance: NA
j_gene: TRBJ2-1
len: 14
d_gene: NA

CDR3nt: TGCGCCAGCAGTGAGTCTAGCGGGAAGTTCGATGAGCAGTTCTTC
CDR3aa: CASSESSGKFDEQFF
v_gene: TRBV10-1
abundance: NA
j_gene: TRBJ2-1
len: 15
d_gene: TRBD2

CDR3nt: TGCGCCAGCAGCGGACAGGGCCTGGGGGCTGAAGCTTTCTTT
CDR3aa: CASSGQGLGAEAFF
v_gene: TRBV5-1
abundance: NA
j_gene: TRBJ1-1
len: 14
d_gene: TRBD1

CDR3nt: TGTGCCAGCAGTGAAGGACAGCGCAATCAGCCCCAGCATTTT
CDR3aa: CASSEGQRNQPQHF
v_gene: TRBV6-1
abundance: NA
j_gene: TRBJ1-5
len: 14
d_gene: NA

CDR3nt: TGTGCCAGCACTATTCGGTACCAAGAGACCCAGTACTTC
CDR3aa: CASTIRYQETQYF
v_gene: TRBV5-6
abundance: NA
j_gene: TRBJ2-5
len: 13
d_gene: NA

CDR3nt: TGCGCCAGCAGCCAAGAACAGGGGGTAGGCTCCTACGAGCAGTACTTC
CDR3aa: CASSQEQGVGSYEQYF
v_gene: TRBV4-1
abundance: NA
j_gene: TRBJ2-7
len: 16
d_gene: TRBD1

CDR3nt: TGTGCCAGCAGCTTTTGGCGGGGGGACACTGAAGCTTTCTTT
CDR3aa: CASSFWRGDTEAFF
v_gene: TRBV11-2
abundance: NA
j_gene: TRBJ1-1
len: 14
d_gene: NA

CDR3nt: TGTGCCAGCAAAGGGGGCAGAGAAAAACTGTTTTTT
CDR3aa: CASKGGREKLFF
v_gene: TRBV27
abundance: NA
j_gene: TRBJ1-4
len: 12
d_gene: TRBD1

CDR3nt: TGTGCCAGCAGCGGGGGGGCACAGAAAATCAGCACAGATACGCAGTATTTT
CDR3aa: CASSGGAQKISTDTQYF
v_gene: TRBV5-4
abundance: NA
j_gene: TRBJ2-3
len: 17
d_gene: NA

CDR3nt: TGTGCCAGCAGTACTAGCGGAGTCTACGAGCAGTACTTC
CDR3aa: CASSTSGVYEQYF
v_gene: TRBV6-5
abundance: NA
j_gene: TRBJ2-7
len: 13
d_gene: TRBD2

CDR3nt: TGTGCCAGCAGCCCCTGGGCGGAGGCCGAGCAGTACTTC
CDR3aa: CASSPWAEAEQYF
v_gene: TRBV3-1/TRBV3-2
abundance: NA
j_gene: TRBJ2-7
len: 13
d_gene: NA

CDR3nt: TGTGCCAGCTCACCACCGAACAGGGGAACTGAAGCTTTCTTT
CDR3aa: CASSPPNRGTEAFF
v_gene: TRBV18
abundance: NA
j_gene: TRBJ1-1
len: 14
d_gene: TRBD1

CDR3nt: TGTGCCAGTAGTAGGGGCAACACTGAAGCTTTCTTT
CDR3aa: CASSRGNTEAFF
v_gene: TRBV19
abundance: NA
j_gene: TRBJ1-1
len: 12
d_gene: NA

CDR3nt: TGTGCCAGTTCCGGGGTGGGAGAGACCCAGTACTTC
CDR3aa: CASSGVGETQYF
v_gene: TRBV6-5
abundance: NA
j_gene: TRBJ2-5
len: 12
d_gene: NA

CDR3nt: TGTGCCAGCAGCCAAGAAAGAGGAGAGCAGTACTTC
CDR3aa: CASSQERGEQYF
v_gene: TRBV3-1/TRBV3-2
abundance: NA
j_gene: TRBJ2-7
len: 12
d_gene: NA

CDR3nt: TGTGCCAGCAGTGGAAGACAGGGAGGCCCTTACTACAATGAGCAGTTCTTC
CDR3aa: CASSGRQGGPYYNEQFF
v_gene: TRBV6-2/TRBV6-3
abundance: NA
j_gene: TRBJ2-1
len: 17
d_gene: NA

CDR3nt: TGTGCCAGCAGTTACTCTGGACTAGCGGGGTCCTACGAGCAGTACTTC
CDR3aa: CASSYSGLAGSYEQYF
v_gene: TRBV6-5
abundance: NA
j_gene: TRBJ2-7
len: 16
d_gene: TRBD2

CDR3nt: TGTGCCAGCAGCTTAGAGCTGAACACTGAAGCTTTCTTT
CDR3aa: CASSLELNTEAFF
v_gene: TRBV9
abundance: NA
j_gene: TRBJ1-1
len: 13
d_gene: NA

CDR3nt: TGTGCCAGCAGCCAAAGGACAGCCTATGAAAAACTGTTTTTT
CDR3aa: CASSQRTAYEKLFF
v_gene: TRBV16
abundance: NA
j_gene: TRBJ1-4
len: 14
d_gene: NA